The present T cell receptor beta chain was sequenced within a study of T cell responses to AZD1222 COVID-19 vaccine. V was shortened by 3 bases and J by 6 bases, with 6 bases between the two germline ends. Per germline, CDR1 ENHRY and CDR2 SYGVKD. CDR3 length: 11 amino acids. This clone appeared once. The assay was immunoSEQ multiplex PCR, and TCRdb's table has in-frame clones only and misses some. Here the sample spans more than 90,000 clones, about 88% being singletons. The rearrangement links TRBV10-3 to TRBJ2-7; unclear D gene. The sequence derives from an adult who received the AZD1222 COVID-19 vaccine. This specimen consisted of peripheral blood, obtained 28 days after the second AZD1222 dose. The chain's CDR3 is CAISDRGEQYF. CDR3 nucleotides: TGTGCCATCAGTGACAGAGGCGAGCAGTACTTC.